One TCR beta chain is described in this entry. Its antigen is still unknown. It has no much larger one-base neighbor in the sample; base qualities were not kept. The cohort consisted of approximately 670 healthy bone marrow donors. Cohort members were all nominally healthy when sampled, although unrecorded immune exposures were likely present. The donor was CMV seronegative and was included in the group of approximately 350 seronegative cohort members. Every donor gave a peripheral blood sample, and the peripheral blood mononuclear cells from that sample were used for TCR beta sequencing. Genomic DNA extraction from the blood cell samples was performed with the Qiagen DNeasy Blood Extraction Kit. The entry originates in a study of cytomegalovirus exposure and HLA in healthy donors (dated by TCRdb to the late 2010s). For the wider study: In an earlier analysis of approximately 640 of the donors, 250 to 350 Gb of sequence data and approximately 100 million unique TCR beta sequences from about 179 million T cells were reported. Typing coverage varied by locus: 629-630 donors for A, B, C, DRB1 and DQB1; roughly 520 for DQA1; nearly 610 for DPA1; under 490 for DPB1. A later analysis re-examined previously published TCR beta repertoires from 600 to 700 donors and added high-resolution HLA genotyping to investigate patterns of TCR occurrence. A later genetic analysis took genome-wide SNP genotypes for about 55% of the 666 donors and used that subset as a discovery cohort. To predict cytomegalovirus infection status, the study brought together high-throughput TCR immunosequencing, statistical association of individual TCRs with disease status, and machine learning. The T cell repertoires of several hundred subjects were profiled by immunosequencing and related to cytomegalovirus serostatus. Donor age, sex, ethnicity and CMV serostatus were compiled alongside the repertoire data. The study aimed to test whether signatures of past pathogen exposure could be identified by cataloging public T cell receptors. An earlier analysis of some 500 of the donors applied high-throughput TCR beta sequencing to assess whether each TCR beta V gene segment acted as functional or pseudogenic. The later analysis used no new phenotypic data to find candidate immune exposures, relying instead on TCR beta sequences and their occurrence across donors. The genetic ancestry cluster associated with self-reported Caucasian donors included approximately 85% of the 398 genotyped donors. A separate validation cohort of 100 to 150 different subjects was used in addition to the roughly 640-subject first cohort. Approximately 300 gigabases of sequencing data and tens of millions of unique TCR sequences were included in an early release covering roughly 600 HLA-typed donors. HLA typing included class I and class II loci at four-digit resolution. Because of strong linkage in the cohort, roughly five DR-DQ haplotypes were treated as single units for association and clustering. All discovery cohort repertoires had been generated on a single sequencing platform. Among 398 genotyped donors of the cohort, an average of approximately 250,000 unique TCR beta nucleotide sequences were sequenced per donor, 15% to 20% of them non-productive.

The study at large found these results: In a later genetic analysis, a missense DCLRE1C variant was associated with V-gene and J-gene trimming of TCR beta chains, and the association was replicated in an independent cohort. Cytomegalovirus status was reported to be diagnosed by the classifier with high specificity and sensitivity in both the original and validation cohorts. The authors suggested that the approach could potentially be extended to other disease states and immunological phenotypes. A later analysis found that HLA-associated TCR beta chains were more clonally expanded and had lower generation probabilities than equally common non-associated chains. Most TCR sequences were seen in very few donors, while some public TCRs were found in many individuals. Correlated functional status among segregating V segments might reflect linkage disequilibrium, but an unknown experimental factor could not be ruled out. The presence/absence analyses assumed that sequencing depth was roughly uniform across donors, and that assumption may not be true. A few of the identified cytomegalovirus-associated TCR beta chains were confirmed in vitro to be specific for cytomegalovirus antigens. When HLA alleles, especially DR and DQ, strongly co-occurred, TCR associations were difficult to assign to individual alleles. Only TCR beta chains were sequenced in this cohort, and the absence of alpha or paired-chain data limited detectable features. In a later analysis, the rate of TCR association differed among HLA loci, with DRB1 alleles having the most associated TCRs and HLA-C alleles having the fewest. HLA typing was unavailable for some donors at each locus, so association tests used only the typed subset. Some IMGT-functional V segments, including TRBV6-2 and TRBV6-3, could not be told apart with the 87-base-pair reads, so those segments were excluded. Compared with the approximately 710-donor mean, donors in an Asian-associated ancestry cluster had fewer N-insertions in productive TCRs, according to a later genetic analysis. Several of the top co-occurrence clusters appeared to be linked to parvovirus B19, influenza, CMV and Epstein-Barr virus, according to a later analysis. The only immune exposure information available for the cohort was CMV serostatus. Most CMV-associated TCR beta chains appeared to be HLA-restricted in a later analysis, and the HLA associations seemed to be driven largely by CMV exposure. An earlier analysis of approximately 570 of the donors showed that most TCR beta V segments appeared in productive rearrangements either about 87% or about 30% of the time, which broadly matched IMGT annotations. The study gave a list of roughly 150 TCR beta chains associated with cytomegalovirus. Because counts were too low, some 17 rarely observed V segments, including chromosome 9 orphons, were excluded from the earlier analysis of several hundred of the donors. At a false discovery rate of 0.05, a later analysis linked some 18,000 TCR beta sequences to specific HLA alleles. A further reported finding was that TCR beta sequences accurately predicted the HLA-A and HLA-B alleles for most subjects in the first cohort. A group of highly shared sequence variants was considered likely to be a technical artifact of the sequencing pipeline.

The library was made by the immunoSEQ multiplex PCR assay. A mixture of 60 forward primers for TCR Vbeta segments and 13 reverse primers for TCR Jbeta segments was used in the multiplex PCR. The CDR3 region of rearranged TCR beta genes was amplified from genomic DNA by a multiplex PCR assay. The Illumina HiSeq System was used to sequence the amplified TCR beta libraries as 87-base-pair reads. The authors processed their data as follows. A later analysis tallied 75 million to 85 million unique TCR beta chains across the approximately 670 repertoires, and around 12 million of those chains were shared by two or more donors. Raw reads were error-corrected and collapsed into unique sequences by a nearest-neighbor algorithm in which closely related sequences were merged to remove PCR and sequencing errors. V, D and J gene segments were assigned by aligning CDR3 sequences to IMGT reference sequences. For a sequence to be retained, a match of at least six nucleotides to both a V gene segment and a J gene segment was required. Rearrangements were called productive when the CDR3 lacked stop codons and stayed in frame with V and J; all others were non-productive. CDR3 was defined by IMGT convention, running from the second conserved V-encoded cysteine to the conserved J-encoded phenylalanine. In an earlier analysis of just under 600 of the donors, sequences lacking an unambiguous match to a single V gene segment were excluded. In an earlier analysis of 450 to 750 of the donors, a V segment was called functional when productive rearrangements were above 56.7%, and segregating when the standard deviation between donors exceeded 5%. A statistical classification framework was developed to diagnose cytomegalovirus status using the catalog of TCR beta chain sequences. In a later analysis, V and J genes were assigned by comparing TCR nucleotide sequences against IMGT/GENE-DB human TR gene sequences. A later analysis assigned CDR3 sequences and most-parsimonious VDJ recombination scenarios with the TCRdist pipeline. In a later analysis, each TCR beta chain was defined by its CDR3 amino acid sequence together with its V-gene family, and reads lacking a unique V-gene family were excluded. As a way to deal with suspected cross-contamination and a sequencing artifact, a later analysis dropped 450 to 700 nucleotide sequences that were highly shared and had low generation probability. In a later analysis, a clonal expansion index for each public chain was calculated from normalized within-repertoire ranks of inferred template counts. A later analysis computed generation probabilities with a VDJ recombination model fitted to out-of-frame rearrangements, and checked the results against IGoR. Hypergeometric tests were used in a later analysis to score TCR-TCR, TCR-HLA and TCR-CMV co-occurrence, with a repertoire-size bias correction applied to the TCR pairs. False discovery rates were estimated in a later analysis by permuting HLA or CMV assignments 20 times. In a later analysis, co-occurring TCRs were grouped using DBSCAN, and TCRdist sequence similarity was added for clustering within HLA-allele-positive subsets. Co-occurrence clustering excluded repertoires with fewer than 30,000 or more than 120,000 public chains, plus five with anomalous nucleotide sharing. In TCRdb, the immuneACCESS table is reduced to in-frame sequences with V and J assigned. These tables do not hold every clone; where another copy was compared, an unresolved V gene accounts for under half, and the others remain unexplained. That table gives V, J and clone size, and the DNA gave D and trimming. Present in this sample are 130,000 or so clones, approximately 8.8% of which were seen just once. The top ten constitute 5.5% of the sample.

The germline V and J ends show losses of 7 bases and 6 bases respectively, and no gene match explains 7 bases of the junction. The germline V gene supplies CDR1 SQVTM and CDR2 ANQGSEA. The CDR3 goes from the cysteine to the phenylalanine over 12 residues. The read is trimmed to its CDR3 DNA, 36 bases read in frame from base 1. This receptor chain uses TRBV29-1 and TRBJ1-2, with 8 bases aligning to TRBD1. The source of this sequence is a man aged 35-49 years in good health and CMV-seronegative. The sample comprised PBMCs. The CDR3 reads CSADRGGNGYTF. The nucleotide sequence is TGCAGCGCCGACAGGGGTGGGAATGGCTACACCTTC.